A single sample is the source of the 12 T cell receptor beta chains below, sequenced in a study of blood T cell repertoires in COVID-19. Sequencing used immunoSEQ multiplex PCR; TCRdb keeps in-frame clones, though not all of them. The table shows 110,000 or so clones, with roughly 84% occurring only once. Sequenced input: peripheral blood. These receptors originate from a woman of 80 years or more with active or convalescent COVID-19.

The J gene is TRBJ2-7, the V gene TRBV6-5; 7 nucleotides align to TRBD1. The CDR3 sequence is 15 residues long. Germline values: CDR1 MNHEY, CDR2 SVGAGI. V was pared by 6 bases and J by 3 bases, with 11 bases of the junction left unmatched. CDR3 residues: CASRVQGRANYEQYF. The CDR3 DNA follows: TGTGCCAGCAGGGTACAGGGGAGAGCCAACTACGAGCAGTACTTC.

The chain joins TRBV5-4 to TRBJ2-1, with D possibly being TRBD2 (5 bases). The CDR3 is 14 residues long. Trimming removed 1 base from V and 8 bases from J, with 13 bases in between. Germline CDR1 reads SGHNT; CDR2 reads YYREEE (reference sequence). DNA of the CDR3: TGTGCCAGCAGCTTGCGGCTTTCCGGGGATGAGCAGTTCTTC. Its protein product is CASSLRLSGDEQFF.

CDR3 nucleotides: TGTGCCAGCAGTTTAATGGACAGGGGGCACGAGCAGTACTTC. It codes for CASSLMDRGHEQYF. V is TRBV6-5 and J is TRBJ2-7, with 11 nucleotides matching TRBD1. The CDR3 has 14 amino acids. Germline V lookup: CDR1 MNHEY, CDR2 SVGAGI. V was clipped by 4 bases and J by 5 bases; unmatched bases: 4.

This clone was recorded only once. The rearrangement uses TRBV5-1 and TRBJ1-5; no definite D call. Germline V CDR1 and CDR2: SGHRS, YFSETQ. V lost 1 base and J 7 bases, leaving 9 bases between the germline ends. The CDR3 contains 13 residues. CDR3 nucleotides: TGCGCCAGCAGCTTGTCGGGAGGGCAGCCCCAGCATTTT. Amino acid sequence: CASSLSGGQPQHF.

The chain is built from TRBV5-6 and TRBJ2-7, with 11 nucleotides matching TRBD2. CDR3 length equals 16 residues. Per germline, CDR1 SGHDT and CDR2 YYEEEE. J gave up 7 bases and V 0 bases, and 9 bases lay outside the gene matches. CDR3 residues: CASSLGSSGGWREQYF. Here the CDR3 DNA reads TGTGCCAGCAGCTTGGGCTCTAGCGGGGGGTGGAGGGAGCAGTACTTC.

The V gene is TRBV7-3, the J gene TRBJ1-3; 10 nucleotides match TRBD1. The CDR3 totals 19 residues. Germline CDR1 reads SGHTA; CDR2 reads FQGTGA. Trimming cost V 4 bases and J 1 base; bases outside gene matches: 13. DNA of the CDR3: TGTGCCAGCAGCTCCCGGGACAGGGGATTTCCGGGGTCTGGAAACACCATATATTTT. It codes for CASSSRDRGFPGSGNTIYF.

V gene TRBV5-4 combines with J gene TRBJ1-2, with D unclear. CDR3 length equals 15 residues. CDR1 and CDR2 (germline): SGHNT, YYREEE (reference sequence). V was pared by 0 bases and J by 8 bases, with 17 bases between. The CDR3 bases are TGTGCCAGCAGCTTGGTTGGGGAGGAAACGGGGGGCTACACCTTC. Its translation: CASSLVGEETGGYTF.

J is TRBJ1-4 and V is TRBV28; a possible D gene is TRBD1 (6 bases). This CDR3 is 14 amino acids long. V was clipped by 8 bases and J by 5 bases, with 15 bases between them. Looked up from germline, CDR1 is MDHEN and CDR2 is SYDVKM. The CDR3 DNA follows: TGTGCCAGCCGTACAGGGCGACTGAATGAAAAACTGTTTTTT. This codes for CASRTGRLNEKLFF.

The V call is TRBV6-1, the J call TRBJ1-5; 8 bases agree with TRBD1. Trimming took 3 bases from V and 6 from J; bases not matched to a gene: 7. Germline CDR1 reads MNHNS; CDR2 reads SASEGT. The CDR3 spans 15 residues. This CDR3 is CASSERTGSGQPQHF. DNA for the CDR3: TGTGCCAGCAGTGAGCGGACAGGGTCGGGTCAGCCCCAGCATTTT.

This clone has just one count. This chain joins TRBV6-5 and TRBJ2-2, with D possibly matching TRBD2 (6 bases). V was shortened by 2 bases and J by 5 bases, with 12 bases between the two germline ends. CDR3 length: 15 residues. Germline V gene lookup returns CDR1 MNHEY and CDR2 SVGAGI. In nucleotides, the CDR3 is TGTGCCAGCAGTTACGCCGGTCGGGAGACCGGGGAGCTGTTTTTT. Its protein is CASSYAGRETGELFF.

The chain links TRBV5-6 to TRBJ2-7; TRBD1 is a possible D gene (6 bases). The CDR3 has 14 residues. V shed 2 bases and J shed 2 bases, with 11 bases lying between them. The germline V gene has CDR1 SGHDT and CDR2 YYEEEE. The CDR3 nucleotides read TGTGCCAGCAGCTTTTTGCAGGGGACCTACGAGCAGTACTTC. Residues: CASSFLQGTYEQYF.

The rearrangement joins TRBV18 to TRBJ1-6, with TRBD1 as a possible D gene (6 bases). Per the germline V gene, CDR1 is KGHSH and CDR2 is LQKENI. V was clipped by 5 bases and J by 10 bases, with 12 bases between them. This CDR3 is built from 13 residues. CDR3 region: CASSTGNRSPLHF. The DNA for the CDR3 is TGTGCCAGCTCAACAGGGAATCGGTCACCCCTCCACTTT.